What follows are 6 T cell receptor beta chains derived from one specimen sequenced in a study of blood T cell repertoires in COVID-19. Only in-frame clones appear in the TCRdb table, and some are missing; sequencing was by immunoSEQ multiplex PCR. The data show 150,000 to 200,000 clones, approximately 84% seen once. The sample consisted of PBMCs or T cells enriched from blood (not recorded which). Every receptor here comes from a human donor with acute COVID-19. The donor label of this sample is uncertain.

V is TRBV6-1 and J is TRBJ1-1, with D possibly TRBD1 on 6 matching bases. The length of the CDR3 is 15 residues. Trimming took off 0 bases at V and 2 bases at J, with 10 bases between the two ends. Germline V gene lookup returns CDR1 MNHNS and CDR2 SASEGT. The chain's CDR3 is CASSEADRPNTEAFF. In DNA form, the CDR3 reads TGTGCCAGCAGTGAAGCGGACAGACCTAACACTGAAGCTTTCTTT.

CDR3 loop: CASSLERAGELFF. CDR3 nucleotides: TGTGCCAGCAGCTTGGAGCGGGCCGGGGAGCTGTTTTTT. V usage is TRBV5-8 and J usage is TRBJ2-2; D may be TRBD2 (6 bases). Per the germline V gene, CDR1 is SGHTS and CDR2 is YDEGEE. CDR3 size: 13 residues. V dropped 0 bases and J dropped 6 bases, with 6 bases sitting between them.

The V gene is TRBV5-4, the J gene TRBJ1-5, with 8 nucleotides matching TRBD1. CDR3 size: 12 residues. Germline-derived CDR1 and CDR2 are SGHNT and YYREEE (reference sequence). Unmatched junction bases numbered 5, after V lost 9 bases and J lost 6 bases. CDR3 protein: CATGQGGQPQHF. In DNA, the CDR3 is TGTGCCACCGGACAGGGAGGTCAGCCCCAGCATTTT.

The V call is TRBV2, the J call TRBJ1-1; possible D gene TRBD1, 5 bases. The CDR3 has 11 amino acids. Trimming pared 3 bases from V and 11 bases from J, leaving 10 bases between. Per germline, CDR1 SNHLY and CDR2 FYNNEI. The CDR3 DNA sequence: TGTGCCAGCAGTGAGGGACTGTGGGCTTTCTTT. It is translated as CASSEGLWAFF.

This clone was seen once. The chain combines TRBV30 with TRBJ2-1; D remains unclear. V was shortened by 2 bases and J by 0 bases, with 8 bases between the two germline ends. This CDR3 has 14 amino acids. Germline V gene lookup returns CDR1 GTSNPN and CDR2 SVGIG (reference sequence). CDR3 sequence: CAWSLRSSYNEQFF. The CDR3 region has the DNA TGTGCCTGGAGTCTAAGGAGCTCCTACAATGAGCAGTTCTTC.

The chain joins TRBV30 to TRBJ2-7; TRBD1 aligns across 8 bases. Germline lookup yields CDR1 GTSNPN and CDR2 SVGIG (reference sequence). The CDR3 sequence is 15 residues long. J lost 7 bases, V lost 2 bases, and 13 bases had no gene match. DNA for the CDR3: TGTGCCTGGAGTCATAAATCGGACAGGGTGGGGGAGCAGTACTTC. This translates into CAWSHKSDRVGEQYF.